Following are 8 T cell receptor beta chains from one sample sequenced in a study of cytomegalovirus exposure and HLA in healthy donors. With 60 Vbeta and 13 Jbeta primers, the PCR was carried out. Profiling relied on immunoSEQ multiplex PCR, and the TCRdb table lists in-frame clones only, not all of them. The sample holds around 150,000 clones, roughly 85% seen once. Input material: PBMCs. These receptors were obtained from a man aged 40-50 years in good health and CMV-seronegative.

The CDR3 region is CASSFRAGGELFF. For the CDR3, the DNA is TGTGCCAGCAGTTTTAGGGCGGGCGGGGAGCTGTTTTTT. The chain recombines TRBV28 with TRBJ2-2; TRBD2 might be the D (5 bases). Germline loops: CDR1 MDHEN, CDR2 SYDVKM. Trimming pared 3 bases from V and 7 bases from J, leaving 9 bases between. The CDR3 has 13 amino acids.

The J gene is TRBJ2-3, the V gene TRBV29-1, with 10 bases lining up with TRBD1. The V gene end was trimmed by 6 bases and the J gene end by 1 base; junction bases not matched to a gene: 1. From germline, CDR1 is SQVTM and CDR2 ANQGSEA. The CDR3 has 13 residues. CDR3: CSVGTGGTDTQYF. In DNA form, the CDR3 reads TGCAGCGTAGGGACAGGGGGCACAGATACGCAGTATTTT.

CDR3 protein: CASSVVPSGSVGTDTQYF. The CDR3 DNA reads as TGTGCCAGCAGCGTAGTTCCTAGCGGGAGTGTAGGCACAGATACGCAGTATTTT. V usage is TRBV9 and J usage is TRBJ2-3; the match to TRBD2 covers 10 bases. V was clipped by 0 bases and J by 1 base; unmatched bases: 8. The length of the CDR3 is 18 residues. Germline CDR1 is SGDLS and CDR2 is YYNGEE.

V usage is TRBV29-1 and J usage is TRBJ2-4; 11 bases line up with TRBD2. Trimming cost V 7 bases and J 10 bases; bases outside gene matches: 6. Germline V lookup: CDR1 SQVTM, CDR2 ANQGSEA. The length of the CDR3 is 12 residues. Here the CDR3 reads CSAETSGVIQYF. In DNA, the CDR3 is TGCAGCGCCGAGACTAGCGGGGTTATTCAGTACTTC. The complete variable domain, with remaining parts taken from reference TRBV29-1 and TRBJ2-4, reads SAVISQKPSRDICQRGTSLTIQCQVDSQVTMMFWYRQQPGQSLTLIATANQGSEATYESGFVIDKFPISRPNLTFSTLTVSNMSPEDSSIYLCSAETSGVIQYFGAGTRLSVL.

The chain links TRBV13 to TRBJ2-3, with 10 bases lining up with TRBD2. This CDR3 is 17 amino acids long. V gave up 4 bases and J gave up 1 base; unmatched junction bases: 8. The germline V gene has CDR1 PRHDT and CDR2 FYEKMQ (reference sequence). CDR3 amino acids: CASSSVSGTSGTDTQYF. CDR3 sequence (DNA): TGTGCCAGCAGCTCCGTATCCGGGACTAGCGGCACAGATACGCAGTATTTT.

The chain recombines TRBV11-2 with TRBJ1-6; 7 bases fit TRBD1. Germline CDR1 is SGHAT and CDR2 is FQNNGV. This CDR3 has 16 residues. J was trimmed by 8 bases and V by 6 bases; bases with no gene match: 13. The DNA for the CDR3 is TGTGCCAGCAGATGGTGGGGACAGCAGAGGGATTCACCCCTCCACTTT. Translating gives CASRWWGQQRDSPLHF. Full variable domain (rest looked up from reference TRBV11-2 and TRBJ1-6): EAGVAQSPRYKIIEKRQSVAFWCNPISGHATLYWYQQILGQGPKLLIQFQNNGVVDDSQLPKDRFSAERLKGVDSTLKIQPAKLEDSAVYLCASRWWGQQRDSPLHFGNGTRLTVT.

The chain carries TRBV5-1 and TRBJ1-1, with TRBD1 as a possible D gene (6 bases). Per germline, CDR1 SGHRS and CDR2 YFSETQ. V dropped 3 bases and J dropped 7 bases, with 13 bases sitting between them. CDR3 length: 13 residues. CDR3 protein: CASSYGGNNEAFF. As DNA, the CDR3 is TGCGCCAGCAGCTATGGGGGCAATAATGAAGCTTTCTTT.

This chain links TRBV14 with TRBJ2-1; possible D gene TRBD2, 7 bases. Trimming took off 3 bases at V and 0 bases at J, with 12 bases between the two ends. The CDR3 has 16 residues. Germline-derived CDR1 and CDR2 are SGHDN and FVKESK. The CDR3 protein is CASSQGGGSSYNEQFF. CDR3 nucleotide sequence: TGTGCCAGCAGCCAGGGGGGCGGGAGCTCCTACAATGAGCAGTTCTTC. Complete variable domain (other parts from reference TRBV14 and TRBJ2-1): EAGVTQFPSHSVIEKGQTVTLRCDPISGHDNLYWYRRVMGKEIKFLLHFVKESKQDESGMPNNRFLAERTGGTYSTLKVQPAELEDSGVYFCASSQGGGSSYNEQFFGPGTRLTVL.